This T cell receptor (beta chain) originates from a study of PD-1 and CTLA-4 blockade in melanoma. Trimming cost V 4 bases and J 4 bases; bases outside gene matches: 4. This CDR3 has 14 amino acids. Germline V lookup: CDR1 SGHTA, CDR2 FQGTGA. The repertoire was sequenced with immunoSEQ multiplex PCR; TCRdb's copy has only in-frame clones and lacks some. The sample includes about 30,000 clones, approximately 91% of them seen just once. Specimen: CD8+ T cells from peripheral blood, collected before anti-PD-1 treatment. This TCR came from a human donor with melanoma. V usage is TRBV7-3 and J usage is TRBJ2-5, with 9 bases aligning to TRBD1. CDR3 bases: TGTGCCAGCAGCTCCACAGGGGGCGGAGAGACCCAGTACTTC. Translated, it gives CASSSTGGGETQYF.